This TCR beta chain was retrieved from a study of cytomegalovirus exposure and HLA in healthy donors. Study-level points and caveats: DRB1 showed the most TCR associations and HLA-C the fewest in a later analysis, as rates varied by HLA locus. Despite most TCR sequences being rare, some public TCRs occurred in many donors. Researchers reported in a later analysis that common viral pathogens appeared linked to several top clusters.

V lost 3 bases and J 6 bases, leaving 7 bases between the germline ends. CDR3 length: 12 residues. Germline CDR1 is KGHSH and CDR2 is LQKENI. Researchers ran the PCR with 60 Vbeta and 13 Jbeta primers. Assay: immunoSEQ multiplex PCR; the TCRdb copy retains only in-frame clones and omits some. The sample has 30,000 to 40,000 clones; 65% to 90% are singletons. This clone was picked up one time. Antigen unknown. This sequence joins TRBV18 and TRBJ2-3; D call uncertain. Material: PBMCs. The sequence was collected from a woman aged 18 to 35 in good health and CMV-seropositive. The DNA of the CDR3 is TGTGCCAGCTCACCTCCCGGGGATACGCAGTATTTT. It specifies CASSPPGDTQYF.